This T cell receptor (beta chain) was observed in a study of cytomegalovirus exposure and HLA in healthy donors. The CDR3 totals 14 residues. J was trimmed by 2 bases and V by 3 bases; bases with no gene match: 3. The germline V gene encodes CDR1 SGHAT and CDR2 FQNNGV. The PCR had 60 Vbeta and 13 Jbeta primers. Generated by immunoSEQ multiplex PCR, the TCRdb table keeps only in-frame clones and is missing some. Altogether under 250,000 clones are present, over 75% being singletons, with the ten largest covering 1.8%. The source material was PBMCs. The chain is built from TRBV11-2 and TRBJ2-7; TRBD1 aligns across 8 bases. The clonotype was recovered from a male donor in good health and CMV-seronegative. CDR3: CASSLGTGPYEQYF. The CDR3 bases are TGTGCCAGCAGCTTGGGGACAGGTCCCTACGAGCAGTACTTC.